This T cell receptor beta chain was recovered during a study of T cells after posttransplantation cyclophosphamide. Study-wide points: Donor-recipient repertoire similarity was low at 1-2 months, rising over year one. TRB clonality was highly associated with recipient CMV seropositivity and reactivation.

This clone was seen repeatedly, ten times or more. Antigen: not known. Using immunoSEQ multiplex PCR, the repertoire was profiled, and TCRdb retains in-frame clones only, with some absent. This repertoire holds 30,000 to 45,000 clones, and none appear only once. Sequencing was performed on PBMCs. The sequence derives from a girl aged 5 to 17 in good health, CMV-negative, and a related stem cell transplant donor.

The CDR3, as DNA: TGTGCCAGCAGCTCGTATAGTGGACTAGGATCCTACGAGCAGTACTTC. This codes for CASSSYSGLGSYEQYF. This rearrangement joins TRBV7-8 to TRBJ2-7; TRBD2 matches at 7 bases. CDR3 length: 16 residues. Germline V CDR1 and CDR2: SGHVS, FQNEAQ. The V and J ends lost 4 bases and 1 base, in that order; junction bases with no gene match: 10. The full variable domain, its missing parts supplied by reference TRBV7-8 and TRBJ2-7, is GAGVSQSPRYKVAKRGQDVALRCDPISGHVSLFWYQQALGQGPEFLTYFQNEAQLDKSGLPSDRFFAERPEGSVSTLKIQRTQQEDSAVYLCASSSYSGLGSYEQYFGPGTRLTVT.